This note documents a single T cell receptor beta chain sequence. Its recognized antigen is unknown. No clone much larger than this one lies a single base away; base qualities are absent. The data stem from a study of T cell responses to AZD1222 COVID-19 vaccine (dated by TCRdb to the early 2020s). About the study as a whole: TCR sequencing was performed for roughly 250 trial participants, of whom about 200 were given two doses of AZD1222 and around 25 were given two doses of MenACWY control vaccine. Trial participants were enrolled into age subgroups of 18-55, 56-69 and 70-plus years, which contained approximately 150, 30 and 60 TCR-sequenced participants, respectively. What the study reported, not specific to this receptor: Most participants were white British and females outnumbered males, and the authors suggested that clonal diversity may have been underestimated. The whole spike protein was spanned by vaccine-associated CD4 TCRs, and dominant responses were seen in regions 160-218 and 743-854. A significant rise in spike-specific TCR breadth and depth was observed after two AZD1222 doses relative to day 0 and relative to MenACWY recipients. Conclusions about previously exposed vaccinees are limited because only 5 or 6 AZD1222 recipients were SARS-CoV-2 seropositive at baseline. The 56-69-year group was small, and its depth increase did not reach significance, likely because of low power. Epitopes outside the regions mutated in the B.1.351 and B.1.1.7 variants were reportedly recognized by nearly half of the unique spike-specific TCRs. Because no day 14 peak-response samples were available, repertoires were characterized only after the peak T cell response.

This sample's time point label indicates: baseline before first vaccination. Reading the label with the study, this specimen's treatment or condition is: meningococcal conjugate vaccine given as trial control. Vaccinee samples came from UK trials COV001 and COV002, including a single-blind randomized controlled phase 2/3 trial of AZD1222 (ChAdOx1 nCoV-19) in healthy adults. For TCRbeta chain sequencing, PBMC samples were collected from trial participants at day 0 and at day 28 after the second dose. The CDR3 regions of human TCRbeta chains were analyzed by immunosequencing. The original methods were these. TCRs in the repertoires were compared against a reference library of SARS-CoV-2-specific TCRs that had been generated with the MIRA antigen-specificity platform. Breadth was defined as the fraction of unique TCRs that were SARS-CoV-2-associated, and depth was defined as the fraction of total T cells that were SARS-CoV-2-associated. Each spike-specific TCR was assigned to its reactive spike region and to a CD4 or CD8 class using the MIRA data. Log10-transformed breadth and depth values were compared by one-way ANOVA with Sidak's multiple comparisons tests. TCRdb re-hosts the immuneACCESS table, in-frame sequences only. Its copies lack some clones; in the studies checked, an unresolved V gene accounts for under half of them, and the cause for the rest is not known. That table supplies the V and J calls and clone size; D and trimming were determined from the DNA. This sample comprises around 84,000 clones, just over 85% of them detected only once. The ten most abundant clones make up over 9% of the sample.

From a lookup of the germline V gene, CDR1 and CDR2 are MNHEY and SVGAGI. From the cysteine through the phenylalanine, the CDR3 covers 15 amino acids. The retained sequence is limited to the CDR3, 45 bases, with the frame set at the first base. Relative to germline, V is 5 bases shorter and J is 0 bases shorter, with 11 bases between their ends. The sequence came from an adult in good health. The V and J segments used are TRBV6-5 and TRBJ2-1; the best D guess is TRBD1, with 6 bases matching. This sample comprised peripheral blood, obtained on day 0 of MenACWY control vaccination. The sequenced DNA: TGTGCCAGCAGTACGCAGGGGAACTCCTACAATGAGCAGTTCTTC. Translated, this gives CASSTQGNSYNEQFF.